This T cell receptor beta chain was sequenced during a study of beta chain features in type 1 diabetes. On this clone: Its specificity is not known.

Overall study results and limits: Any HLA type influence on TCRB rearrangement was left unresolved here. Within each of all four CD4+ subsets, Type 1 diabetes patients had TCRB CDR3s that were moderately but significantly shorter.

Per germline, CDR1 SGHRS and CDR2 YFSETQ. Trimming removed 4 bases from V and 5 bases from J, with 10 bases in between. There are 13 residues in the CDR3. Sequenced material consisted of expressed TCRB transcripts (all of the isolated RNA was reverse transcribed). Produced via immunoSEQ multiplex PCR; TCRdb's table is partial and in-frame only. This table holds more than 150,000 clones, approximately 8.7% found once. Material: central memory CD4+ T cells from blood. V usage is TRBV5-1 and J usage is TRBJ1-5; a weak D match, TRBD1 (5 bases). The sequence was obtained from a woman aged 25 to 45 with type 1 diabetes. In nucleotides, the CDR3 is TGCGCCAGCAGCCCCGGGGGTCATCAGCCCCAGCATTTT. It is translated as CASSPGGHQPQHF.